Sequencing of this T cell receptor (beta chain) was carried out in a study of blood T cell repertoires in COVID-19. Turning to the study itself: COVID-19 samples collected from the United States, Italy and Spain covered acute and convalescent phases. The analysed material was cDNA or gDNA that came from T cells, B-cell-depleted T cells, or PBMCs.

This clone was counted a few times. Per the study methods: Nucleated cell counts were estimated from reference gene primer amplification. The protocol was immunoSEQ multiplex PCR, while the TCRdb copy is restricted to in-frame clones and leaves out a portion. Clone size and the V and J calls come from that table; the DNA yielded D and trimming. The repertoire includes approximately 57,000 clones, around 80% of them detected once, and more than 8% sits in the top ten. The sequenced material came from peripheral blood. The TCR comes from an elderly woman with acute or convalescent COVID-19.

CDR3 nucleotides: TGTGCCAGCAGCTCACAACTAGTAGATACGCAGTATTTT. This encodes CASSSQLVDTQYF. This rearrangement joins TRBV7-2 to TRBJ2-3; TRBD2 might be the D (5 bases). Germline V gene sequence: CDR1 SGHTA, CDR2 FQGNSA. The CDR3 loop spans 13 amino acids. Between the trimmed V and J ends, which lost 4 bases and 5 bases, there was a span of 10 bases.